One and the same sample provided the 9 T cell receptor beta chains below, sequenced in a study of shared clonotypes between healthy human individuals (dated by TCRdb to 2018 to 2020). Receptor amplification or capture employed the immunoSEQ multiplex PCR assay. The clones in this table, taken by TCRdb from immuneACCESS, are in-frame only. Not every clone is retained; where verified, under half of the shortfall comes from an unresolved V gene, and the cause of the rest is unknown. The sample table lists around 2,000,000 clones, 90% to 95% of them with a count of one. The top ten hold 0.13% of the sample. The sequenced sample was naive CD4+ T cells sorted from blood. The sample's cell subset or site label is to be understood as: CD45RA+ positively selected. These receptor sequences come from a man aged 18 to 29 in good health.

The chain links TRBV4-3 to TRBJ1-1; a weak D match, TRBD1 (5 bases). V lost 4 bases and J 0 bases, leaving 18 bases between the germline ends. CDR3 length: 17 residues. CDR1 LGHNA and CDR2 YSLEER come from the germline V gene. CDR3 loop: CASSREGSGNLNTEAFF. The CDR3 DNA sequence: TGCGCCAGCAGCCGAGAGGGGTCAGGGAACTTGAACACTGAAGCTTTCTTT.

V gene TRBV18 combines with J gene TRBJ2-7; 9 bases map to TRBD1. The CDR3 has 15 amino acids. The junction had 7 bases not matched to a gene; V was cut back by 3 bases and J by 4 bases. Germline V lookup: CDR1 KGHSH, CDR2 LQKENI. Here the CDR3 DNA reads TGTGCCAGCTCACCTTCCGGGACAGGGATTTACGAGCAGTACTTC. Amino acids: CASSPSGTGIYEQYF.

V and J are TRBV28 and TRBJ2-2; 9 bases line up with TRBD1. The V gene end was trimmed by 5 bases and the J gene end by 4 bases; junction bases not matched to a gene: 5. Per the germline V gene, CDR1 is MDHEN and CDR2 is SYDVKM. This CDR3 is 15 amino acids long. The CDR3 region has the DNA TGTGCCAGCAGTCCGCGGACAGGGGCCACCGGGGAGCTGTTTTTT. Residues: CASSPRTGATGELFF.

The gene calls are TRBV5-1 and TRBJ2-3; 8 bases align to TRBD2. V lost 7 bases and J lost 4; bases outside the gene matches: 8. Germline V CDR1 and CDR2: SGHRS, YFSETQ. CDR3 size: 14 residues. In nucleotides, the CDR3 is TGCGCCAGCGGAACGGGACTAGTGTCAGATACGCAGTATTTT. This sequence encodes CASGTGLVSDTQYF.

This chain uses TRBV7-9 with TRBJ2-3; D is unclear. There are 13 residues in the CDR3. The germline gives CDR1 SEHNR, CDR2 FQNEAQ (reference sequence). The germline V and J ends were trimmed by 2 bases and 0 bases, with 3 bases remaining between them. This CDR3 is CASSLWSTDTQYF. The DNA for the CDR3 is TGTGCCAGCAGCTTATGGAGCACAGATACGCAGTATTTT.

The chain recombines TRBV5-1 with TRBJ2-2; D may be TRBD2 (6 bases). This CDR3 spans 15 amino acids. V was pared by 6 bases and J by 4 bases, with 16 bases between. CDR1 and CDR2 from the germline V gene are SGHRS and YFSETQ. CDR3 nucleotide sequence: TGCGCCAGCACCCTCGAGGGGACTCCCACCGGGGAGCTGTTTTTT. Translation gives CASTLEGTPTGELFF.

The rearrangement joins TRBV29-1 to TRBJ2-3; TRBD2 might be the D (6 bases). The germline gives CDR1 SQVTM, CDR2 ANQGSEA. The length of the CDR3 is 12 residues. V lost 8 bases and J lost 3, with 12 bases in between. CDR3: CSTDGGTDTQYF. The DNA for the CDR3 is TGCAGCACTGATGGGGGGACAGATACGCAGTATTTT.

This clone has a single count. The chain uses TRBV7-6 and TRBJ2-2; 9 bases are a match to TRBD2. CDR1 is SGHVS and CDR2 is FNYEAQ in the germline V gene. The CDR3 spans 17 residues. With 2 bases clipped from V and 5 bases from J, the junction kept 9 bases outside the gene matches. The CDR3 sequence is CASSLISSGSLTGELFF. CDR3 in DNA: TGTGCCAGCAGCTTAATAAGTAGCGGGAGTTTAACCGGGGAGCTGTTTTTT.

V is TRBV5-6 and J is TRBJ1-5; tentatively, D is TRBD1 (6 bases). The CDR3 sequence is 15 residues long. CDR1 SGHDT and CDR2 YYEEEE come from the germline V gene. V was pared by 2 bases and J by 2 bases, with 11 bases between. CDR3 coding DNA: TGTGCCAGCAGCTTCGGGGGCAGAGGCAATCAGCCCCAGCATTTT. It codes for CASSFGGRGNQPQHF.